These T cell receptor beta chains were read from a single sample in a study of beta chain features in type 1 diabetes. Libraries were prepared by immunoSEQ multiplex PCR; TCRdb keeps only in-frame clonotypes and omits some of them. The sample carries over 65,000 clones, roughly 34% recorded once. Sequencing input: stem cell memory CD4+ T cells from blood. Receptors were obtained from a woman younger than 35 in good health. CDR3s include the opening cysteine and the closing phenylalanine or tryptophan. The D gene is left open where the match is weak. Only part of the rows carry a size: once, few, many, or a class if the clone is expanded.

clone_size | d_call | j_call | v_call | cdr3_aa | cdr3_nt
- | - | TRBJ1-3 | TRBV11-3 | CASSLGRGGNTIYF | TGTGCCAGCAGCTTAGGCAGGGGAGGAAACACCATATATTTT
- | TRBD1 | TRBJ1-1 | TRBV7-9 | CASSFSPTGGTEAFF | TGTGCCAGCAGCTTCTCCCCCACAGGGGGAACTGAAGCTTTCTTT
- | - | TRBJ2-2 | TRBV7-3 | CASGMRADTGELFF | TGTGCCAGCGGTATGAGGGCCGACACCGGGGAGCTGTTTTTT
- | TRBD1 | TRBJ2-7 | TRBV10-3 | CAISEPGTGVDEQYF | TGTGCCATCAGTGAGCCCGGGACAGGGGTGGACGAGCAGTACTTC
few | - | TRBJ2-1 | TRBV15 | CAVGKRAAEQFF | TGTGCCGTCGGAAAGCGAGCGGCTGAGCAGTTCTTC
- | TRBD1 | TRBJ1-2 | TRBV6-5 | CASSYSTQGIYGYTF | TGTGCCAGCAGTTACTCGACACAGGGGATCTATGGCTACACCTTC
few | TRBD1 | TRBJ1-2 | TRBV27 | CASSPGTGWDGYTF | TGTGCCAGCAGTCCGGGGACAGGGTGGGACGGCTACACCTTC
many | TRBD2 | TRBJ2-3 | TRBV7-2 | CASSPDGGSGDTQYF | TGTGCCAGCAGCCCAGACGGCGGGAGTGGGGATACGCAGTATTTT
few | TRBD1 | TRBJ1-2 | TRBV11-1 | CASSPRHSGGYGYTF | TGTGCCAGCAGCCCACGCCATTCAGGGGGCTATGGCTACACCTTC
- | TRBD1 | TRBJ1-2 | TRBV5-5 | CASSPTDWDRLYGYTF | TGTGCCAGCAGCCCCACCGACTGGGACAGGCTTTATGGCTACACCTTC
- | - | TRBJ1-1 | TRBV7-6 | CASSLKRTDTEAFF | TGTGCCAGCAGCTTAAAGAGGACAGACACTGAAGCTTTCTTT
- | TRBD1 | TRBJ2-1 | TRBV7-2 | CASSLAQVRGSVRFF | TGTGCCAGCAGCTTAGCGCAAGTCAGGGGGTCAGTGCGGTTCTTC
- | - | TRBJ1-3 | TRBV5-1 | CASSSRSENTIYF | TGCGCCAGCAGCTCCAGGTCTGAAAACACCATATATTTT
few | TRBD2 | TRBJ2-1 | TRBV29-1 | CSVFGTSRDNEQFF | TGCAGCGTTTTTGGGACTAGCCGAGACAATGAGCAGTTCTTC
- | - | TRBJ2-7 | TRBV7-9 | CASSLARWERSSYEQYF | TGTGCCAGCAGCTTAGCGAGGTGGGAGCGTAGCTCCTACGAGCAGTACTTC
few | - | TRBJ1-1 | TRBV2 | CASSEGEVGTEAFF | TGTGCCAGCAGTGAAGGAGAGGTGGGCACTGAAGCTTTCTTT
- | TRBD2 | TRBJ2-1 | TRBV9 | CASSALAGATLKMFF | TGTGCCAGCAGCGCCCTAGCGGGGGCCACACTAAAAATGTTCTTC
few | - | TRBJ2-5 | TRBV5-1 | CASSLLQETQYF | TGCGCCAGCAGCTTACTCCAAGAGACCCAGTACTTC
few | TRBD2 | TRBJ2-3 | TRBV2 | CASSESSGHSTDTQYF | TGTGCCAGCAGTGAGTCTAGCGGGCATAGCACAGATACGCAGTATTTT
- | TRBD2 | TRBJ2-5 | TRBV7-9 | CASSLTSGSLTKETQYF | TGTGCCAGCAGCTTGACTAGCGGGAGTTTAACGAAAGAGACCCAGTACTTC
- | TRBD1 | TRBJ1-1 | TRBV6-5 | CASSYSGQGVLF | TGTGCCAGCAGTTACTCGGGACAGGGGGTTCTCTTT
few | - | TRBJ1-1 | TRBV19 | CASSTPGDRRNTEAFF | TGTGCCAGTAGTACCCCGGGGGACCGGAGGAACACTGAAGCTTTCTTT
- | - | TRBJ2-2 | TRBV5-4 | CASSLSARQGRPGELFF | TGTGCCAGCAGCTTGTCGGCTCGGCAGGGAAGGCCCGGGGAGCTGTTTTTT
- | TRBD1 | TRBJ2-6 | TRBV6-1 | CAGTGGEGANVLTF | TGTGCCGGTACAGGGGGTGAAGGGGCCAACGTCCTGACTTTC
few | - | TRBJ2-3 | TRBV7-2 | CASSLDVSADTQYF | TGTGCCAGCAGCTTAGATGTAAGCGCAGATACGCAGTATTTT
few | - | TRBJ1-1 | TRBV7-8 | CASSLPDSEAFF | TGTGCCAGCAGCTTACCGGACAGTGAAGCTTTCTTT